The 18 T cell receptor beta chains given below trace back to one sample, sequenced in a study of graft-versus-host responses after intestinal transplantation. No antigen has been identified for these receptors. The repertoire was sequenced with immunoSEQ multiplex PCR; TCRdb's copy has only in-frame clones and lacks some. Among about 130,000 clones, around 90% were seen once, and the ten largest hold about 0.2%. This specimen consisted of unstimulated CD4+ T cells sorted from spleen or lymph node cells, obtained before intestinal transplant. These receptors were obtained from a human donor who received an intestinal transplant.

This clone came up once. The chain employs TRBV5-4 and TRBJ2-1; D unresolved. Germline CDR1 reads SGHNT; CDR2 reads YYREEE (reference sequence). V was shortened by 4 bases and J by 8 bases, with 13 bases between the two germline ends. The CDR3 consists of 13 residues. As DNA, the CDR3 is TGTGCCAGCAGCCCGCTGGGTTTCTATGAGCAGTTCTTC. Encoded protein: CASSPLGFYEQFF.

V and J are TRBV29-1 and TRBJ1-1, with 7 bases that match TRBD1. The J segment lost 6 bases and the V segment lost 2 bases, leaving 21 bases of the junction unmatched. The CDR3 contains 18 residues. Germline V lookup: CDR1 SQVTM, CDR2 ANQGSEA. The CDR3 nucleotides read TGCAGCGTTGAATCAGTGACAGGGATTTTATCCCCGAGGTCTGAAGCTTTCTTT. As protein: CSVESVTGILSPRSEAFF.

The V and J genes are TRBV28 and TRBJ1-1; perhaps TRBD1 as D (5 bases). Germline V gene sequence: CDR1 MDHEN, CDR2 SYDVKM. Trimming took 2 bases from V and 1 from J, leaving 20 bases between them. This CDR3 is built from 18 residues. CDR3 nucleotide sequence: TGTGCCAGCAGTTTAGGGTTATGGTGGGGCAGGACGAACACTGAAGCTTTCTTT. Residues: CASSLGLWWGRTNTEAFF.

V is TRBV6-1 and J is TRBJ2-7; D could derive from TRBD1 or TRBD2 (6 bases each). In germline, CDR1 is MNHNS, CDR2 SASEGT. The germline V and J ends were trimmed by 8 bases and 3 bases, with 17 bases remaining between them. This CDR3 is 14 amino acids long. DNA for the CDR3: TGTGCCAGCGGAGGGGGGTCAGGGATCTACGAGCAGTACTTC. The encoded protein is CASGGGSGIYEQYF.

The chain combines TRBV28 with TRBJ2-7, with D possibly called TRBD1 or TRBD2 (7 bases each). CDR3 length equals 16 residues. Trimming pared 6 bases from V and 2 bases from J, leaving 20 bases between. Germline CDR1 MDHEN, CDR2 SYDVKM. CDR3 sequence: CASRDGGDRFTYEQYF. Written as DNA, the CDR3 is TGTGCCAGCAGAGATGGGGGGGACAGATTTACCTACGAGCAGTACTTC.

The chain has TRBV7-9 and TRBJ1-4, with TRBD1 identical over 7 bases. Trimming cost V 4 bases and J 8 bases; bases outside gene matches: 4. CDR1 and CDR2 (germline): SEHNR, FQNEAQ (reference sequence). The CDR3 is 13 amino acids. The CDR3 region is CASSSQGQEKLFF. The CDR3 coding sequence is TGTGCCAGCAGCTCACAGGGGCAGGAAAAACTGTTTTTT.

This chain uses TRBV27 with TRBJ2-7, with no clear D. Germline V gives CDR1 MNHEY, CDR2 SMNVEV (reference sequence). The CDR3 runs to 14 residues. V shed 6 bases and J shed 2 bases, with 14 bases lying between them. The CDR3 nucleotides read TGTGCCAGCAGGACTCCCGGCGGCCCCTACGAGCAGTACTTC. Protein sequence: CASRTPGGPYEQYF.

The DNA for the CDR3 is TGTGCCAGCAGCCCGACAGGGTACTATGGCTACACCTTC. It translates to CASSPTGYYGYTF. This chain uses TRBV5-4 with TRBJ1-2, with 7 positions matching TRBD1. Germline V CDR1 and CDR2: SGHNT, YYREEE (reference sequence). J gave up 3 bases and V 4 bases, and 3 bases lay outside the gene matches. CDR3 length equals 13 residues.

The genes are TRBV28 and TRBJ2-7, with 8 bases that match TRBD1. The ends lost 8 bases at V and 3 bases at J; junction bases unmatched: 3. The V gene's germline CDR1 is MDHEN and CDR2 SYDVKM. The CDR3 extends over 12 amino acids. The CDR3 DNA follows: TGTGCCAGCGGGACAGGTGTCTACGAGCAGTACTTC. This sequence encodes CASGTGVYEQYF. The variable domain in full, with the rest retrieved from reference TRBV28 and TRBJ2-7, is DVKVTQSSRYLVKRTGEKVFLECVQDMDHENMFWYRQDPGLGLRLIYFSYDVKMKEKGDIPEGYSVSREKKERFSLILESASTNQTSMYLCASGTGVYEQYFGPGTRLTVT.

This sequence joins TRBV2 and TRBJ2-1; 10 positions agree with TRBD2. This CDR3 is 15 amino acids long. Trimming at V came to 2 bases and at J to 2 bases, leaving 0 bases not matched to a gene. Germline-derived CDR1 and CDR2 are SNHLY and FYNNEI. In nucleotides, the CDR3 is TGTGCCAGCAGTGAACTAGCGGGAGCCTACAATGAGCAGTTCTTC. This codes for CASSELAGAYNEQFF.

V gene TRBV27 combines with J gene TRBJ2-5; 14 positions match TRBD2. The DNA matches TRBJ2-7 better at its end, which makes the J call doubtful. There are 17 residues in the CDR3. Germline values: CDR1 MNHEY, CDR2 SMNVEV (reference sequence). Here the CDR3 DNA reads TGTGCCAGCACCAGACTAGCGGGAGGGATGATTAGGACCGAGCAGTACTTC. This codes for CASTRLAGGMIRTEQYF.

The chain recombines TRBV4-2 with TRBJ2-6; a possible D gene is TRBD1 (6 bases). With 2 bases removed from V and 2 bases from J, the gap between germline ends came to 13 bases. The CDR3 extends over 17 amino acids. Germline CDR1 LGHNA, CDR2 YNFKEQ. The CDR3, as DNA: TGTGCCAGCAGCCAACCGACAGGCAGGGCTGGGGCCAACGTCCTGACTTTC. It encodes CASSQPTGRAGANVLTF.

V and J are TRBV6-5 and TRBJ2-5; TRBD1 aligns across 7 bases. Trimming removed 8 bases from V and 5 bases from J; junction bases left unmatched: 8. CDR3 size: 13 residues. Germline lookup yields CDR1 MNHEY and CDR2 SVGAGI. The CDR3 DNA reads TGTGCCAGCGGGGCGGTACAGGGGGAGACCCAGTACTTC. It translates to CASGAVQGETQYF.

The rearrangement uses TRBV7-9 and TRBJ2-1, with D possibly being TRBD2 (6 bases). Germline V gene lookup returns CDR1 SEHNR and CDR2 FQNEAQ (reference sequence). This CDR3 contains 14 residues. V was trimmed by 2 bases and J by 4 bases, leaving 9 bases between them. The DNA for the CDR3 is TGTGCCAGCAGCTTAATAGCGGATTACAATGAGCAGTTCTTC. It translates to CASSLIADYNEQFF.

This chain uses TRBV9 with TRBJ2-3, with 10 positions matching TRBD1. Unmatched junction bases numbered 4, after V lost 0 bases and J lost 3 bases. Germline V gene lookup returns CDR1 SGDLS and CDR2 YYNGEE. This CDR3 region has 16 residues. CDR3 in amino acids: CASSVGWDRGTDTQYF. The DNA of the CDR3 is TGTGCCAGCAGCGTAGGATGGGACAGGGGAACAGATACGCAGTATTTT.

The V gene is TRBV28, the J gene TRBJ1-1; D is unclear. The CDR3 runs to 15 residues. V was trimmed by 5 bases and J by 5 bases, leaving 18 bases between them. Germline CDR1 reads MDHEN; CDR2 reads SYDVKM. CDR3 region: CASSPPIVGRTEAFF. CDR3 nucleotides: TGTGCCAGCAGTCCCCCCATCGTGGGTCGGACTGAAGCTTTCTTT.

For this clone: The same CDR3 can be traced to other DNA sequences in this sample. V is TRBV28 and J is TRBJ2-7; D not certain. Trimming took off 4 bases at V and 2 bases at J, with 9 bases between the two ends. This CDR3 spans 13 amino acids. CDR1 is MDHEN, CDR2 SYDVKM, per germline. The CDR3 sequence: CASSSPGPYEQYF. CDR3 bases: TGTGCCAGCAGTTCTCCCGGCCCCTACGAGCAGTACTTC.

The gene calls are TRBV6-5 and TRBJ2-7; D is perhaps TRBD1 or TRBD2 (5 bases each). This CDR3 spans 15 amino acids. Trimming removed 8 bases from V and 2 bases from J, with 19 bases in between. Germline-derived CDR1 and CDR2 are MNHEY and SVGAGI. CDR3 protein: CASVPPGRGTYEQYF. DNA of the CDR3: TGTGCCAGCGTTCCACCGGGACGGGGAACCTACGAGCAGTACTTC.